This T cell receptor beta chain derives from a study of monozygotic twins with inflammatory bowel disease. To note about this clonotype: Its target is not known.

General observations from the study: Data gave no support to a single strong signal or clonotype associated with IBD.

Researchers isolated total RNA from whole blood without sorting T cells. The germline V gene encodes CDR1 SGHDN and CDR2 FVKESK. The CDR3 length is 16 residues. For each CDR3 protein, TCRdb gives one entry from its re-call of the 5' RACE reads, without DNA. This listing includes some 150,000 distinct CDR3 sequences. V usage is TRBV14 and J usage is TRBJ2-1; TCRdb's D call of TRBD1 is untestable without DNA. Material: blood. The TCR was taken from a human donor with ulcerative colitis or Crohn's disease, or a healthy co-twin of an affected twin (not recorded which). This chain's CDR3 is CASSQDGRIQDNEQFF.